Below, one T cell receptor beta chain is given with its context. Its antigen is undetermined. Clones were sequenced by immunoSEQ multiplex PCR, and TCRdb holds only the in-frame ones, with some missing. This sample carries 95,000 or so clones, over 75% of them seen once, and the ten largest clones take about 2.5%. This entry belongs to a study of T cell responses to AZD1222 COVID-19 vaccine. Study background: Second doses that came at about 4 or about 12 weeks were put together.

Study-wide points: The sample set comprised mostly white British donors with more females, and clonal diversity was possibly underestimated. Reports indicate that nearly half of spike-specific TCRs are directed at unmutated variant regions.

Here the sequenced sample was peripheral blood, taken on day 0 of AZD1222 vaccination. The TCR was taken from an adult in good health.

CDR3 nucleotide sequence: TGTGCCAGCAGTGACCGGGTTATTAAAGGAACTGAAGCTTTCTTT. Residues: CASSDRVIKGTEAFF. The rearrangement uses TRBV2 and TRBJ1-1; D not resolved. Germline assignment: CDR1 SNHLY and CDR2 FYNNEI. V was pared by 3 bases and J by 5 bases, with 16 bases between. The CDR3 is 15 residues long.